This entry lists 21 T cell receptor beta chains sequenced from one sample in a study of blood T cells in healthy people across ages. Next came a second PCR, run for about 6 to 12 cycles, which used a sample-barcoded 5' primer along with a J-beta primer mix. Using its own MiXCR run on the 5' RACE reads, TCRdb lists one record per CDR3 protein. The sample yields 1.5 million to 2 million distinct CDR3 sequences, 30% to 35% seen once. Material for sequencing was blood. These receptors all come from a woman aged 30 to 39 in good health.

The chain carries TRBV29-1 and TRBJ1-1, with D possibly TRBD1 on 5 matching bases. From germline, CDR1 is SQVTM and CDR2 ANQGSEA. Trimming removed 7 bases at V and 2 bases at J, with 17 bases between. The CDR3 loop spans 14 amino acids. CDR3 sequence: CSALRQPGNTEAFF. CDR3 sequence (DNA): TGCAGCGCCCTTAGACAGCCGGGAAACACTGAAGCTTTCTTT.

This clonotype was counted only a few times. CDR3 protein: CASGFEGTVQETQYF. In nucleotides, the CDR3 is TGTGCCAGCGGCTTCGAGGGGACAGTGCAAGAGACCCAGTACTTC. This chain connects TRBV27 to TRBJ2-5; 7 bases align to TRBD1. J lost 2 bases, V lost 8 bases, and 11 bases had no gene match. Germline V lookup: CDR1 MNHEY, CDR2 SMNVEV (reference sequence). The CDR3 length is 15 residues.

The sample holds many counts of this clonotype. This rearrangement joins TRBV12-3 or TRBV12-4 to TRBJ2-7, with 12 bases aligning to TRBD1. The CDR3 spans 14 residues. After removal of 6 bases from V and 5 bases from J, the junction contained 5 bases not matched to a gene. CDR3 amino acids: CASRLGQGADEQYF. CDR3 bases: TGTGCCAGCAGGTTGGGACAGGGGGCTGACGAGCAGTACTTC.

This clonotype turned up a few times. The rearrangement links TRBV25-1 to TRBJ2-1; D is ambiguous. Germline V gives CDR1 MGHDK, CDR2 SYGVNS. The ends were cut back, 3 bases at V and 6 bases at J, with 12 bases in the middle. The CDR3 sequence is 14 residues long. This chain's CDR3 is CASSDSHDVNEQFF. The CDR3 DNA reads TGTGCCAGCAGTGACTCCCATGACGTCAATGAGCAGTTCTTC.

This clonotype was observed a handful of times. The chain joins TRBV4-1 to TRBJ2-7; the match to TRBD2 covers 9 bases. The CDR3 has 15 residues. In germline, CDR1 is MGHRA, CDR2 YSYEKL. The junction had 6 bases not matched to a gene; V was cut back by 0 bases and J by 6 bases. CDR3 residues: CASSQDAGGPSEQYF. CDR3 coding DNA: TGCGCCAGCAGCCAAGATGCGGGAGGGCCAAGCGAGCAGTACTTC.

The chain combines TRBV20-1 with TRBJ1-4, with TRBD1 matching 7 bases. The trim removed 6 bases at V and 8 bases at J, leaving 9 bases unmatched. Germline loops: CDR1 DFQATT, CDR2 SNEGSKA (reference sequence). This CDR3 comprises 13 residues. CDR3 amino acids: CSAPGTEGEKLFF. Written as DNA, the CDR3 is TGCAGTGCCCCCGGGACAGAGGGAGAAAAACTGTTTTTT.

This clonotype was counted between two and nine times. The genes are TRBV7-6 and TRBJ2-1, with TRBD2 matching 10 bases. CDR3 length equals 18 residues. Germline lookup yields CDR1 SGHVS and CDR2 FNYEAQ. Losses at the gene ends were 5 bases for V and 0 bases for J; bases not matched to a gene: 10. CDR3 nucleotide sequence: TGTGCCAGCAGCCCGACGGGTAGCGGGGGGCCCTCCTACAATGAGCAGTTCTTC. It encodes CASSPTGSGGPSYNEQFF.

The table lists this clonotype with many counts. The chain joins TRBV15 to TRBJ2-5; 8 positions match TRBD2. V lost 5 bases and J lost 2; bases outside the gene matches: 4. The germline CDR1 and CDR2 sequences are LNHNV and YYDKDF (reference sequence). The length of the CDR3 is 14 residues. The DNA for the CDR3 is TGTGCCACCAGCGCGGCTAGCGGGCAAGAGACCCAGTACTTC. It is translated as CATSAASGQETQYF.

This clonotype showed up many times. The gene calls are TRBV27 and TRBJ2-7; TRBD1 might be the D (6 bases). Per germline, CDR1 MNHEY and CDR2 SMNVEV (reference sequence). The length of the CDR3 is 12 residues. The ends were cut back, 5 bases at V and 3 bases at J, with 8 bases in the middle. The CDR3 loop is CASSTGFYEQYF. CDR3 in DNA: TGTGCCAGCAGTACAGGGTTCTACGAGCAGTACTTC.

There are a few counts of this clonotype. V and J are TRBV28 and TRBJ2-7; no clear D gene. The end of the DNA aligns better with TRBJ2-5, so the J call may be wrong. CDR1 and CDR2 from the germline V gene are MDHEN and SYDVKM. The CDR3 contains 12 residues. CDR3 amino acids: CAWGDVYGTQYF. DNA for the CDR3: TGTGCTTGGGGTGACGTTTATGGGACCCAGTACTTC.

The chain is built from TRBV6-5 and TRBJ1-2; TRBD1 matches at 9 bases. V lost 10 bases and J lost 1; bases outside the gene matches: 10. This CDR3 has 15 residues. CDR1 and CDR2 from the germline V gene are MNHEY and SVGAGI. Here the CDR3 reads CATRAGTGYNYGYTF. The CDR3 DNA reads TGTGCCACTAGGGCCGGGACAGGGTATAACTATGGCTACACCTTC.

The CDR3 protein is CASSSTSGRVSYNEQFF. CDR3 bases: TGTGCCAGCAGCAGTACTAGCGGGAGGGTTTCCTACAATGAGCAGTTCTTC. The rearrangement uses TRBV28 and TRBJ2-1, with 13 bases lining up with TRBD2. V lost 6 bases and J lost 1; bases outside the gene matches: 6. The CDR3 spans 17 residues. From germline, CDR1 is MDHEN and CDR2 SYDVKM.

This chain joins TRBV6-1 and TRBJ2-1; D unclear. Trimming shortened V by 1 base and J by 7 bases, and 8 bases separated the two germline ends. The CDR3 runs 13 residues. Per the germline V gene, CDR1 is MNHNS and CDR2 is SASEGT. In DNA, the CDR3 is TGTGCCAGCAGTGAAGGTGTCGGGAATGAGCAGTTCTTC. It specifies CASSEGVGNEQFF.

This clonotype occurred a few times. The rearrangement uses TRBV15 and TRBJ2-7; the D call may be TRBD1 or TRBD2 (5 bases each). Germline lookup yields CDR1 LNHNV and CDR2 YYDKDF (reference sequence). V lost 0 bases and J 3 bases, leaving 12 bases between the germline ends. The CDR3 runs 15 residues. The CDR3 reads CATSRDRGDYYEQYF. The DNA for the CDR3 is TGTGCCACCAGCAGAGATCGGGGCGACTACTACGAGCAGTACTTC. Full variable domain (outside the CDR3, taken from reference TRBV15 and TRBJ2-7): DAMVIQNPRYQVTQFGKPVTLSCSQTLNHNVMYWYQQKSSQAPKLLFHYYDKDFNNEADTPDNFQSRRPNTSFCFLDIRSPGLGDTAMYLCATSRDRGDYYEQYFGPGTRLTVT.

Only a few counts were recorded for this clonotype. J is TRBJ2-3 and V is TRBV3-1, with TRBD2 identical over 7 bases. The J segment lost 5 bases and the V segment lost 1 base, leaving 9 bases of the junction unmatched. The CDR3 consists of 16 residues. Looked up from germline, CDR1 is LGHDT and CDR2 is YNNKEL (reference sequence). CDR3 region: CASSQGLAREEDTQYF. For the CDR3, the DNA is TGTGCCAGCAGCCAAGGTTTGGCACGGGAGGAAGATACGCAGTATTTT.

The rearrangement links TRBV15 to TRBJ2-7; TRBD1 matches at 9 bases. The V gene's germline CDR1 is LNHNV and CDR2 YYDKDF (reference sequence). The ends lost 4 bases at V and 5 bases at J; junction bases unmatched: 9. The CDR3 covers 15 residues. In DNA form, the CDR3 reads TGTGCCACCAGCAATGGCGGGACAGGGTATAACGAGCAGTACTTC. Translation: CATSNGGTGYNEQYF. Using reference TRBV15 and TRBJ2-7 for the parts outside the CDR3, the full variable domain is DAMVIQNPRYQVTQFGKPVTLSCSQTLNHNVMYWYQQKSSQAPKLLFHYYDKDFNNEADTPDNFQSRRPNTSFCFLDIRSPGLGDTAMYLCATSNGGTGYNEQYFGPGTRLTVT.

This chain links TRBV3-1 with TRBJ2-2; 10 bases are shared with TRBD2. The trim removed 8 bases at V and 2 bases at J, leaving 5 bases unmatched. The CDR3 contains 15 residues. The germline V gene has CDR1 LGHDT and CDR2 YNNKEL (reference sequence). The CDR3, as DNA: TGTGCCAGCCAAGCGGGGGGGGTCAACACCGGGGAGCTGTTTTTT. This codes for CASQAGGVNTGELFF.

The chain joins TRBV19 to TRBJ2-7; D is possibly TRBD1 or TRBD2 (7 bases each). Germline V CDR1 and CDR2: LNHDA, SQIVND (reference sequence). The germline V and J ends were trimmed by 7 bases and 3 bases, with 19 bases remaining between them. CDR3 size: 15 residues. Here the CDR3 DNA reads TGTGCCAGTACCCCTGGGAGGGGGCCATTCTACGAGCAGTACTTC. This gives the protein CASTPGRGPFYEQYF.

In this sample, this clonotype turned up a few times. V is TRBV12-3 or TRBV12-4 and J is TRBJ1-6; a weak D match, TRBD1 (6 bases). Trimming removed 3 bases at V and 7 bases at J, with 10 bases between. This CDR3 spans 14 amino acids. CDR3 sequence reads: CASSLDSINSPLHF. In DNA, the CDR3 is TGTGCCAGCAGTTTGGACAGTATCAATTCACCCCTCCACTTT.

J is TRBJ2-3 and V is TRBV5-1, with 10 bases matching TRBD2. Germline assignment: CDR1 SGHRS and CDR2 YFSETQ. J lost 1 base, V lost 2 bases, and 4 bases had no gene match. The CDR3 runs to 16 residues. CDR3 nucleotide sequence: TGCGCCAGCAGCTTCCCGCTAGCGGGAGGCACAGATACGCAGTATTTT. This translates into CASSFPLAGGTDTQYF.

This clonotype has only a few counts. J is TRBJ2-1 and V is TRBV18; 8 positions agree with TRBD1. Germline lookup yields CDR1 KGHSH and CDR2 LQKENI. The ends lost 4 bases at V and 2 bases at J; junction bases unmatched: 10. The CDR3 runs to 17 residues. In DNA, the CDR3 is TGTGCCAGCTCACGGGGACAGGCGATCATGACCTACAATGAGCAGTTCTTC. Protein product: CASSRGQAIMTYNEQFF.